This T cell receptor (beta chain) came from a study of blood T cell repertoires in COVID-19. Study background: Samples taken during acute and convalescent COVID-19 were collected in the United States, Italy and Spain. PBMCs, B-cell-depleted T cells, or T cells were the source of the cDNA or gDNA that made up the material.

The CDR3 has 12 amino acids. Trimming removed 0 bases at V and 5 bases at J, with 5 bases between. Germline CDR1 reads SGDLS; CDR2 reads YYNGEE. In the source study's methods: The assay estimated nucleated cells by amplifying reference gene primers. The repertoire was sequenced with immunoSEQ multiplex PCR; TCRdb's copy has only in-frame clones and lacks some. V, J and clone size reflect that table, while D and trimming were determined from the DNA. The sample has over 100,000 clones; roughly 69% are singletons. The sequencing input was peripheral blood. The source of this sequence is a woman between 65 and 79 years old with acute or convalescent COVID-19. The chain is built from TRBV9 and TRBJ1-2; D is unclear. For the CDR3, the DNA is TGTGCCAGCAGCGTAGCTGAGTATGGCTACACCTTC. Encoded protein: CASSVAEYGYTF.